This T cell receptor beta chain originates from a study of blood T cells in healthy people across ages. Background on the study: For every two T cells, template switching captured about one barcoded beta molecule.

General study findings and limits: Whereas aged donors had fewer naive CD4+ cells, long-lived donors had more of them and higher diversity.

This clonotype has more than one count but fewer than ten. Antigen unknown. Primed by a sample-barcoded 5' primer and a J-beta primer mix, a second PCR proceeded for about 6 to 11 cycles. MiXCR, applied by TCRdb to the 5' RACE reads, yields one record per CDR3 protein. The sample carries fewer than 2 million distinct CDR3 sequences, 39% recorded once. The CDR3 is 14 residues long. From germline, CDR1 is MGHRA and CDR2 YSYEKL. V gave up 1 base and J gave up 12 bases; unmatched junction bases: 9. The specimen sequenced was blood. The chain recombines TRBV4-1 with TRBJ2-7; 10 positions agree with TRBD1. This clonotype originated in a human donor in good health. CDR3 sequence: CASSQVPGTGVRYF. As DNA, the CDR3 is TGCGCCAGCAGCCAAGTCCCCGGGACAGGGGTCCGGTACTTC.